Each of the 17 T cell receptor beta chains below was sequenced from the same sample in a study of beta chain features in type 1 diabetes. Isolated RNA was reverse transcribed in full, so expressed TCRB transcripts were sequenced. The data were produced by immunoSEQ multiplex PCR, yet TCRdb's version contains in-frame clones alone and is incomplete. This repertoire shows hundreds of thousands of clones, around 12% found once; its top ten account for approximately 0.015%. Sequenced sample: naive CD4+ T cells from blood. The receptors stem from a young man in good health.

In DNA form, the CDR3 reads TGCGCCAGCAGCCCGGACAGGGGTAATGAAAAACTGTTTTTT. This sequence encodes CASSPDRGNEKLFF. The chain couples TRBV5-1 to TRBJ1-4, with 9 bases identical to TRBD1. Germline CDR1 and CDR2: SGHRS and YFSETQ. Trimming at V came to 4 bases and at J to 4 bases, leaving 2 bases not matched to a gene. This CDR3 spans 14 amino acids.

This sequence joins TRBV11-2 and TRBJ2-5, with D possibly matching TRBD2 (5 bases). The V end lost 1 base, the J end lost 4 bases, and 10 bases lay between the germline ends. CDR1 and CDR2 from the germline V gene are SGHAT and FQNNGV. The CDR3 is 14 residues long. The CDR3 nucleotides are TGTGCCAGCAGCTTAGCGTTAGCGACAGAGACCCAGTACTTC. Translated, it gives CASSLALATETQYF.

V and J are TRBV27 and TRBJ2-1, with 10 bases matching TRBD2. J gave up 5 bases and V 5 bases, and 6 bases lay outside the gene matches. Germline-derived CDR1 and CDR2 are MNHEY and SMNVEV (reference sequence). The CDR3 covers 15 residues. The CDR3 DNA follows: TGTGCCAGCAGTCCGCTAGCGGGAGCCCACAATGAGCAGTTCTTC. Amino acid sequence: CASSPLAGAHNEQFF.

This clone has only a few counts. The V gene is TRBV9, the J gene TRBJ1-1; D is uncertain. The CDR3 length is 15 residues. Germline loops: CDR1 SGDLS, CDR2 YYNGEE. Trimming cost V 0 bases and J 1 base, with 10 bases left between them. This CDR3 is CASSVGGFGNTEAFF. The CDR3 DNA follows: TGTGCCAGCAGCGTAGGAGGGTTCGGGAACACTGAAGCTTTCTTT.

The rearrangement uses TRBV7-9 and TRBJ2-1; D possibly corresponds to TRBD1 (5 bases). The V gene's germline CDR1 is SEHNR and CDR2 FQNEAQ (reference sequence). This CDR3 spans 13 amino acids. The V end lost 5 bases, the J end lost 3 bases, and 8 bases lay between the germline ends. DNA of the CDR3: TGTGCCAGCAGCCCAGACAGCTACAATGAGCAGTTCTTC. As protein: CASSPDSYNEQFF.

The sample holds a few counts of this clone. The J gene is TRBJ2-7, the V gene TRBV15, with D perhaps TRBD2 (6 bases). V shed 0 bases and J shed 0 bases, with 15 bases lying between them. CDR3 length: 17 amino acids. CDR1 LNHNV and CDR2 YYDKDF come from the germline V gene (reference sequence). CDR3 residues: CATSRDLWRTTSYEQYF. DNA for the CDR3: TGTGCCACCAGCAGAGATCTCTGGCGGACTACCTCCTACGAGCAGTACTTC. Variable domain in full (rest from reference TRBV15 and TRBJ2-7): DAMVIQNPRYQVTQFGKPVTLSCSQTLNHNVMYWYQQKSSQAPKLLFHYYDKDFNNEADTPDNFQSRRPNTSFCFLDIRSPGLGDTAMYLCATSRDLWRTTSYEQYFGPGTRLTVT.

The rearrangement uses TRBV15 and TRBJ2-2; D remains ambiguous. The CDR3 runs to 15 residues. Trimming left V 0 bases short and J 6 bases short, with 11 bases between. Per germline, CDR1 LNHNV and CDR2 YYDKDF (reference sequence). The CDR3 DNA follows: TGTGCCACCAGCAGAGATCTGGTACCGGCCGGGGAGCTGTTTTTT. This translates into CATSRDLVPAGELFF.

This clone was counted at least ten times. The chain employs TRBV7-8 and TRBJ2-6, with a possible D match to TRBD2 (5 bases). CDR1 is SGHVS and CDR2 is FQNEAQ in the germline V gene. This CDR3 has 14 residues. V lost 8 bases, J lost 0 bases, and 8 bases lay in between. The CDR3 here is CASGESSGANVLTF. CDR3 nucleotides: TGTGCCAGCGGGGAGAGCTCTGGGGCCAACGTCCTGACTTTC.

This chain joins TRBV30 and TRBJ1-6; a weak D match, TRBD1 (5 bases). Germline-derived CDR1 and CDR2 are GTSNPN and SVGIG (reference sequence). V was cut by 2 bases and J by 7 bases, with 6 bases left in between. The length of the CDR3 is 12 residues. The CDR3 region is CAWSSGNSPLHF. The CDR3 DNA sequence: TGTGCCTGGAGTTCAGGGAATTCACCCCTCCACTTT.

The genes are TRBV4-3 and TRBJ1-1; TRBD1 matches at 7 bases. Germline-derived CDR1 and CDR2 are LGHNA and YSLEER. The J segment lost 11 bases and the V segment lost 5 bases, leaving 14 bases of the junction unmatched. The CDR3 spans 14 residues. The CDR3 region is CASSLRTGVDTAFF. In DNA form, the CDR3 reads TGCGCCAGCAGCTTACGGACAGGAGTTGATACGGCTTTCTTT.

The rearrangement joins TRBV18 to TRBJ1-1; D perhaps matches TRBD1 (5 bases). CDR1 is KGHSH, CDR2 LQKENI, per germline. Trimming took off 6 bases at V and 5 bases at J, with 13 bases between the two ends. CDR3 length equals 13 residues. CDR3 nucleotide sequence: TGTGCCAGCTCCTGGGCGGGGGTTACTGAAGCTTTCTTT. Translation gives CASSWAGVTEAFF.

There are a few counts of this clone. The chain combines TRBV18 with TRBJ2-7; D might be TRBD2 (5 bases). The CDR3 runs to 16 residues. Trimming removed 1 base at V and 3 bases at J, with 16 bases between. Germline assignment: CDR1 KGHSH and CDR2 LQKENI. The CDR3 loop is CASSPRLGSEGYEQYF. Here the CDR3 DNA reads TGTGCCAGCTCACCACGACTGGGTAGTGAGGGCTACGAGCAGTACTTC.

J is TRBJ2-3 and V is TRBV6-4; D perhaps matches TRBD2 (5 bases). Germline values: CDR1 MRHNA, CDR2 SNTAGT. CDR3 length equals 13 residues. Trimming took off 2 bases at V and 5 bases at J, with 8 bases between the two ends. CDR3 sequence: CASSDEGIDTQYF. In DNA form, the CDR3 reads TGTGCCAGCAGTGACGAGGGAATAGATACGCAGTATTTT.

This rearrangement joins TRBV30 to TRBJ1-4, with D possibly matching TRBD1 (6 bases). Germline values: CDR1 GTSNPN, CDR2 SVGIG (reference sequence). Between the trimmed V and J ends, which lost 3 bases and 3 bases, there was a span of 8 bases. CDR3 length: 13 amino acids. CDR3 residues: CAWRQGSNEKLFF. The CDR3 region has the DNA TGTGCCTGGAGGCAGGGGTCTAATGAAAAACTGTTTTTT.

This CDR3 is CASSLKGGTLVPEKLFF. CDR3 nucleotides: TGTGCCAGCAGCTTAAAGGGAGGAACACTCGTCCCAGAAAAACTGTTTTTT. The rearrangement links TRBV7-2 to TRBJ1-4; D gene unclear. CDR1 is SGHTA and CDR2 is FQGNSA in the germline V gene. Deletions cut 2 bases from V and 8 bases from J, with 21 bases between. The CDR3 sequence is 17 residues long. The full variable domain, completed using reference TRBV7-2 and TRBJ1-4, is GAGVSQSPSNKVTEKGKDVELRCDPISGHTALYWYRQSLGQGLEFLIYFQGNSAPDKSGLPSDRFSAERTGGSVSTLTIQRTQQEDSAVYLCASSLKGGTLVPEKLFFGSGTQLSVL.

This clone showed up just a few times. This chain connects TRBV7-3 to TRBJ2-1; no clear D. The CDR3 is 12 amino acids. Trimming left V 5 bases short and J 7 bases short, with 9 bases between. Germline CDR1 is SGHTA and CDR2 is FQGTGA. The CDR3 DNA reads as TGTGCCAGCAGCAAGAAGAGGAATGAGCAGTTCTTC. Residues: CASSKKRNEQFF. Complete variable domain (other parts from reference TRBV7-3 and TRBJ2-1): GAGVSQTPSNKVTEKGKYVELRCDPISGHTALYWYRQSLGQGPEFLIYFQGTGAADDSGLPNDRFFAVRPEGSVSTLKIQRTERGDSAVYLCASSKKRNEQFFGPGTRLTVL.

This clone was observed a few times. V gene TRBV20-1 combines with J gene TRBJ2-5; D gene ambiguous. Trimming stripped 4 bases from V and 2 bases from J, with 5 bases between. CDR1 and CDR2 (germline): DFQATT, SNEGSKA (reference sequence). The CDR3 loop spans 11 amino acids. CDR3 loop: CSAIQQETQYF. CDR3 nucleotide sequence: TGCAGTGCTATCCAACAAGAGACCCAGTACTTC.